This T cell receptor (beta chain) was captured by sequencing in a study of CD8 T cells in Susac syndrome. Study-level background: Among the sequenced Susac syndrome patients, roughly six had active disease while 8 or 9 were in remission.

Trimming took 11 bases from V and 6 from J, leaving 17 bases between them. The germline gives CDR1 SNHLY, CDR2 FYNNEI. The CDR3 has 13 amino acids. This clonotype was counted once. Random hexamers primed reverse transcription of about 0.5 to 1 ug RNA. TCRdb independently ran MiXCR on the immunoSEQ multiplex PCR reads; one entry per CDR3 protein. The sample has about 140,000 distinct CDR3 sequences; around 95% are singletons. The authors sequenced TCR beta from blood CD8+ and CD4+ T cells. Fulfillment of recently defined diagnostic criteria for definite or probable disease was shown by the patients with Susac syndrome. It was negative isolation that provided the CD8+ and CD4+ T cells, whereas TEMRA cells were enriched by FACS.

This TCR came from a human donor with Susac syndrome. This chain links TRBV2 with TRBJ2-4, with a possible D match to TRBD2 (6 bases). Input material: CD4+ T cells from PBMCs. The CDR3 sequence: CAGRWRESNIQYF. The CDR3 DNA reads TGTGCCGGGCGTTGGAGGGAGTCAAACATTCAGTACTTC.